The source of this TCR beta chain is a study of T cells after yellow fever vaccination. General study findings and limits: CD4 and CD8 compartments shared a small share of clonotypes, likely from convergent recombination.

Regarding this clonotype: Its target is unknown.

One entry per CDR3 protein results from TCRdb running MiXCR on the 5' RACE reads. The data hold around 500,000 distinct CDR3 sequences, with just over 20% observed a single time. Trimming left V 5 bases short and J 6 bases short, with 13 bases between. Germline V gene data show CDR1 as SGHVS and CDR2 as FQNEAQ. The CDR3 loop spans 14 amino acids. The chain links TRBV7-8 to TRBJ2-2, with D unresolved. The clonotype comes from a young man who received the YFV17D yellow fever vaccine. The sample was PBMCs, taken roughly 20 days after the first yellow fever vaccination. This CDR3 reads CASSPPRRAGELFF. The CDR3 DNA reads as TGTGCCAGCAGCCCACCAAGAAGGGCCGGGGAGCTGTTTTTT.